Following are 13 T cell receptor beta chains from one sample sequenced in a study of beta chain features in type 1 diabetes listed by TCRdb under 2018. Preparation of the library involved the immunoSEQ multiplex PCR assay. The entire amount of isolated RNA was reverse transcribed using the High Capacity cDNA Reverse Transcription Kit, so the sequenced TCRB transcripts were expressed ones. Sourced from immuneACCESS, this table was stored by TCRdb with only in-frame sequences that have V and J called. A share of the clones is absent; for the studies checked, an unresolved V gene accounts for under half, and the remainder has no known explanation. This sample has 250,000 to 300,000 clones in its table, and less than 30% of those were observed once. The biggest ten clones account for 0.012% of the sample. Study-wide findings and limitations: Type 1 diabetes patients showed a moderate but significant shortening of TCRB CDR3 length in all four CD4+ subsets.

These receptors' antigens are unknown. The sample taken for sequencing was naive CD4+ T cells from blood. Taken with the paper, the label for cell subset or site translates to: true naive CD4+ T cells. The receptors stem from a woman in her 30s with type 1 diabetes.

This clone has only a few counts. Additional DNA sequences in this sample encode the identical CDR3. The chain joins TRBV9 to TRBJ2-5; D is uncertain. The CDR3 is 13 residues long. Germline V gene sequence: CDR1 SGDLS, CDR2 YYNGEE. V was shortened by 0 bases and J by 2 bases, with 5 bases between the two germline ends. The CDR3 reads CASSVAVQETQYF. Written as DNA, the CDR3 is TGTGCCAGCAGCGTAGCGGTACAAGAGACCCAGTACTTC.

This rearrangement joins TRBV11-2 to TRBJ2-3, with D perhaps TRBD2 (5 bases). Per germline, CDR1 SGHAT and CDR2 FQNNGV. The CDR3 runs to 16 residues. Trimming cost V 2 bases and J 4 bases, with 16 bases left between them. The CDR3 region has the DNA TGTGCCAGCAGCTTATCGGGGAGTAGCAAGGCAGATACGCAGTATTTT. Amino acids: CASSLSGSSKADTQYF.

V and J are TRBV5-1 and TRBJ2-1; possible D gene TRBD2, 6 bases. CDR1 is SGHRS, CDR2 YFSETQ, per germline. The CDR3 length is 15 residues. Trimming left V 5 bases short and J 3 bases short, with 15 bases between. In DNA form, the CDR3 reads TGCGCCAGCAGGTTAGCGGTATCGGGCTACAATGAGCAGTTCTTC. The encoded protein is CASRLAVSGYNEQFF.

The chain couples TRBV6-5 to TRBJ2-1; no clear D gene. CDR3 length equals 15 residues. The germline V and J ends were trimmed by 1 base and 5 bases, with 12 bases remaining between them. Germline V gene sequence: CDR1 MNHEY, CDR2 SVGAGI. The CDR3 spells CASSYLRLMDNEQFF. The CDR3 nucleotides are TGTGCCAGCAGTTACTTGAGACTGATGGACAATGAGCAGTTCTTC.

The chain links TRBV29-1 to TRBJ1-1; a weak D match, TRBD1 (6 bases). V was clipped by 2 bases and J by 4 bases, with 8 bases between them. Germline V gene lookup returns CDR1 SQVTM and CDR2 ANQGSEA. The CDR3 runs 12 residues. The CDR3 here is CSVENRVTEAFF. The CDR3 DNA reads as TGCAGCGTTGAAAACAGGGTCACTGAAGCTTTCTTT.

This clone was seen a few times. The chain carries TRBV27 and TRBJ1-4; 8 nucleotides match TRBD1. Per the germline V gene, CDR1 is MNHEY and CDR2 is SMNVEV (reference sequence). J lost 6 bases, V lost 5 bases, and 5 bases had no gene match. The CDR3 sequence is 14 residues long. The CDR3 DNA reads TGTGCCAGCAGTCCCGACAGGGGTGATGAAAAACTGTTTTTT. Translating gives CASSPDRGDEKLFF.

The gene calls are TRBV29-1 and TRBJ1-2; maybe TRBD1 (6 bases). This CDR3 has 13 residues. Trimming took 3 bases from V and 2 from J, leaving 10 bases between them. Looked up from germline, CDR1 is SQVTM and CDR2 is ANQGSEA. CDR3: CSVEQGQNYGYTF. DNA for the CDR3: TGCAGCGTTGAGCAGGGACAAAACTATGGCTACACCTTC. Drawing the rest from reference TRBV29-1 and TRBJ1-2, the complete variable domain is SAVISQKPSRDICQRGTSLTIQCQVDSQVTMMFWYRQQPGQSLTLIATANQGSEATYESGFVIDKFPISRPNLTFSTLTVSNMSPEDSSIYLCSVEQGQNYGYTFGSGTRLTVV.

This sequence joins TRBV28 and TRBJ1-2, with 10 bases aligning to TRBD1. Germline trimming cut 6 bases from V and 5 bases from J; bases unmatched to any gene: 9. This CDR3 region has 15 residues. Germline V lookup: CDR1 MDHEN, CDR2 SYDVKM. CDR3 coding DNA: TGTGCCAGCAGCCTGACAGGGGGCGGGAGGTATGGCTACACCTTC. Its translation: CASSLTGGGRYGYTF.

This clone was counted between two and nine times. The chain links TRBV18 to TRBJ1-1, with 7 bases matching TRBD1. CDR1 is KGHSH and CDR2 is LQKENI in the germline V gene. J was trimmed by 4 bases and V by 6 bases; bases with no gene match: 8. This CDR3 is 14 amino acids long. The CDR3 spells CASSPGQVSTEAFF. DNA for the CDR3: TGTGCCAGCTCGCCTGGACAGGTGAGCACTGAAGCTTTCTTT.

This clone turned up a few times. The chain uses TRBV15 and TRBJ2-7, with a tentative D call TRBD1 (6 bases). V was trimmed by 5 bases and J by 3 bases, leaving 14 bases between them. From germline, CDR1 is LNHNV and CDR2 YYDKDF (reference sequence). This CDR3 spans 14 amino acids. The CDR3 region is CATSPQGTDYEQYF. The CDR3 region has the DNA TGTGCCACCAGCCCACAGGGAACTGACTACGAGCAGTACTTC.

V is TRBV29-1 and J is TRBJ1-2; D perhaps matches TRBD1 (6 bases). The CDR3 runs to 12 residues. CDR1 is SQVTM, CDR2 ANQGSEA, per germline. Trimming cost V 5 bases and J 7 bases, with 14 bases left between them. The CDR3 loop is CSVSDRTLGYTF. For the CDR3, the DNA is TGCAGCGTTTCTGACAGGACCCTTGGCTACACCTTC.

The chain uses TRBV5-4 and TRBJ2-4, with 10 bases identical to TRBD1. The length of the CDR3 is 15 residues. The J segment lost 8 bases and the V segment lost 4 bases, leaving 9 bases of the junction unmatched. CDR1 SGHNT and CDR2 YYREEE come from the germline V gene (reference sequence). The CDR3 nucleotides read TGTGCCAGCAGCGATCCGGGACAGGGGAGGGACATTCAGTACTTC. Translating gives CASSDPGQGRDIQYF.

This clone was seen a handful of times. The rearrangement uses TRBV7-3 and TRBJ2-1; 8 nucleotides match TRBD1. The V segment lost 5 bases and the J segment 3 bases; nucleotides outside the gene matches: 12. The CDR3 totals 17 residues. The germline CDR1 and CDR2 sequences are SGHTA and FQGTGA. The CDR3 sequence is CASSPIPGQGIYNEQFF. In DNA, the CDR3 is TGTGCCAGCAGCCCCATCCCCGGACAGGGTATCTACAATGAGCAGTTCTTC.